This TCR beta chain was recovered during a study of regulatory T cells in long-lasting Graves disease. Study results and caveats: Segments TRBV28, TRBJ1-2 and TRBJ2-5 showed preferential usage in persistent disease. Graves' patients with persistent disease showed TCR diversity lower than patients newly diagnosed.

Time point denoted: newly diagnosed GD, antithyroid drugs for less than 3 months. Construction of the TCR library relied on RNA isolated from PBMCs. Building of the TCR beta libraries involved iRepertoire HTBI primers and Arm-PCR of CDR3 regions. MiXCR, applied by TCRdb to the multiplex PCR reads, yields one record per CDR3 protein. The sample records a few hundred thousand distinct CDR3 sequences, 15% to 20% being singletons. CDR3 size: 15 residues. The trim removed 5 bases at V and 0 bases at J, leaving 4 bases unmatched. The germline V gene encodes CDR1 SGHTA and CDR2 FQGNSA. This clonotype was seen many times. Its antigen is as yet unknown. Another study also made use of these data, one on T cells in Graves' hyperthyroidism and ophthalmopathy. From that second work: First-round RT-PCR with HTBI primers amplified the TCR CDR3 region. Most clonotypes that expanded in the thyroid above 0.001 also showed up in blood.

This chain connects TRBV7-2 to TRBJ1-5, with 7 bases fitting TRBD1. This clonotype originated in a woman in her twenties or thirties with Graves disease. The material was peripheral blood mononuclear cells (PBMCs), obtained at new diagnosis, from a patient treated with antithyroid drugs. For the CDR3, the DNA is TGTGCCAGCAGCCCGGGACAGACTAGCAATCAGCCCCAGCATTTT. This gives the protein CASSPGQTSNQPQHF.